This TCR beta chain appears in the sequencing data of a study of blood T cells in healthy people across ages. Study conclusions and caveats: Both higher diversity and more naive CD4+ cells marked long-lived donors when set against aged donors. A roughly linear fall in TCR beta diversity per million T cells was seen with increasing age.

Healthy Russian Caucasian donors spanned ages 6 to 90 years. Extractions gave at least 5.5 micrograms of total RNA per sample. Next came a second PCR, run for 7 to 11 cycles, which used a sample-barcoded 5' primer along with a J-beta primer mix. A single record per CDR3 protein comes from TCRdb applying MiXCR to the 5' RACE reads. The sample holds around 800,000 distinct CDR3 sequences; more than 35% are singletons and the top ten take about a sixth. Remarks on this clonotype: The antigen is not known.

The germline V gene encodes CDR1 SGHTA and CDR2 FQGNSA. This CDR3 is built from 13 residues. J gave up 5 bases and V 5 bases, and 5 bases lay outside the gene matches. The clonotype comes from a man of 80 years or more in good health. Sequenced input: blood. V gene TRBV7-2 combines with J gene TRBJ1-1; 7 bases are a match to TRBD1. CDR3 sequence: CASSPQGTTEAFF. The CDR3, as DNA: TGTGCCAGCAGCCCACAGGGGACGACTGAAGCTTTCTTT.